The 7 T cell receptor beta chains below all came from one sample that was sequenced in a study of kidney transplant recipient with SARS-CoV-2 infection. TCRdb reprocessed the reads with MiXCR, giving one entry per CDR3 protein. Here the sample spans 200,000 to 300,000 distinct CDR3 sequences, 29% being singletons. The material sequenced was a blood sample, taken at baseline and between days 110 and 120 from a kidney transplant recipient. The receptors come from a male patient in his 30s who had COVID-19 and was a kidney transplant recipient. Some T cells may be the graft donor's.

The chain recombines TRBV27 with TRBJ2-7, with 8 bases fitting TRBD2. V was pared by 2 bases and J by 3 bases, with 6 bases of the junction left unmatched. This CDR3 is 15 amino acids long. From germline, CDR1 is MNHEY and CDR2 SMNVEV (reference sequence). The CDR3 loop is CASSLAGGRNYEQYF. In DNA, the CDR3 is TGTGCCAGCAGTTTAGCGGGCGGGAGGAACTACGAGCAGTACTTC.

This clonotype was observed at least ten times. The V gene is TRBV3-1, the J gene TRBJ2-5; D uncertain. The CDR3 is made up of 17 amino acids. Trimming removed 5 bases at V and 5 bases at J, with 24 bases between. Germline CDR1 and CDR2: LGHDT and YNNKEL (reference sequence). This CDR3 reads CASSTAYPISFSETQYF. The DNA of the CDR3 is TGTGCCAGCAGCACCGCCTATCCCATTTCTTTCTCTGAGACCCAGTACTTC.

This clonotype was observed a few times. At one of its ends the junction is not consistent with the germline gene, which may arise from a read error. This chain joins TRBV19 and TRBJ2-3; TRBD2 agrees at 10 bases. CDR3 length: 14 residues. From germline, CDR1 is LNHDA and CDR2 SQIVND (reference sequence). CDR3 sequence: CASSIAGSGRKRDF. CDR3 DNA: TGTGCCAGTAGTATAGCTGGTAGCGGGAGGAAAAGGGATTTT.

This clonotype came up many times. V and J are TRBV28 and TRBJ1-2; perhaps TRBD1 as D (5 bases). The CDR3 runs to 15 residues. The germline CDR1 and CDR2 sequences are MDHEN and SYDVKM. The V end was cut by 3 bases, the J end by 5 bases, with 16 bases between. Here the CDR3 reads CASSFWAGKNYGYTF. The CDR3 coding sequence is TGTGCCAGCAGTTTTTGGGCAGGGAAAAATTATGGCTACACCTTC.

With regard to this clonotype: This may be a read error, as it is one base from a much larger clone. The CDR3, as DNA: TGTGTCAGCAGTGTGGAGCGAGAACTGGGAAAGACCTATGGCTACACCTTC. Amino acids: CVSSVERELGKTYGYTF. This rearrangement joins TRBV25-1 to TRBJ1-2; D not resolved. The CDR3 has 17 amino acids. Looked up from germline, CDR1 is MGHDK and CDR2 is SYGVNS.

Worth noting for this clonotype: A much larger clone is a single base away; this may be a read error. This sequence joins TRBV20-1 and TRBJ1-2, with D uncertain. The CDR3 has 16 amino acids. Trimming shortened V by 3 bases and J by 4 bases, and 21 bases separated the two germline ends. Germline V gene sequence: CDR1 DFQATT, CDR2 SNEGSKA (reference sequence). CDR3 sequence (DNA): TGCAGTGCTAGGGATAGGCTGTTTCGAAAGACCTATGGCTACACCTTC. This sequence encodes CSARDRLFRKTYGYTF.

Notes on this clonotype: This may arise from a read error, as a much more abundant clone is one base away. The chain uses TRBV13 and TRBJ1-1; D ambiguous. This CDR3 is built from 14 residues. Germline CDR1 is PRHDT and CDR2 is FYEKMQ (reference sequence). In DNA form, the CDR3 reads TGTGCCAGCAGCTACCTCGGGTTTGGCACTGAAGCTTCCTTT. The encoded protein is CASSYLGFGTEASF.